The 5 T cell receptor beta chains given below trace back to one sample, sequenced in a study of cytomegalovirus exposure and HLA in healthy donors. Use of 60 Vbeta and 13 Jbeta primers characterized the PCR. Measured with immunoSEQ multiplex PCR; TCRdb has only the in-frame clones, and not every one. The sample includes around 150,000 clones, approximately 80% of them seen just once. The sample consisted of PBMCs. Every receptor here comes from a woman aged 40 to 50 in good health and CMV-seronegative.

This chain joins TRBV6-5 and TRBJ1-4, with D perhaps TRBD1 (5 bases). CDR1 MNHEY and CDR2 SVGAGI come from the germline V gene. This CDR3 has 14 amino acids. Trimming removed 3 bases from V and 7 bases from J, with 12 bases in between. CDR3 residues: CASSYSGGSEKLFF. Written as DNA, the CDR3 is TGTGCCAGCAGTTATTCGGGGGGTAGTGAAAAACTGTTTTTT.

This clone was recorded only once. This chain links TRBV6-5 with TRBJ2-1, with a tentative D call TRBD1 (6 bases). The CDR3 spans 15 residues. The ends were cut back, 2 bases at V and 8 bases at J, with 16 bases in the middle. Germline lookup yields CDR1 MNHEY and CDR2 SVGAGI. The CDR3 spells CASSYGWGQVDEQFF. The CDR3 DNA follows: TGTGCCAGCAGTTACGGGTGGGGGCAGGTCGATGAGCAGTTCTTC.

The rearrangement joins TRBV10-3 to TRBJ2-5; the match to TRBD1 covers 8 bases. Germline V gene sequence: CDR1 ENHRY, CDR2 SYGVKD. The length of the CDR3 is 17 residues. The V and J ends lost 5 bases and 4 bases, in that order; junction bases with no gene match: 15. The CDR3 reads CAISSDRGRGRGETQYF. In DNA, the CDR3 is TGTGCCATCAGTTCCGACAGGGGACGGGGGCGAGGAGAGACCCAGTACTTC.

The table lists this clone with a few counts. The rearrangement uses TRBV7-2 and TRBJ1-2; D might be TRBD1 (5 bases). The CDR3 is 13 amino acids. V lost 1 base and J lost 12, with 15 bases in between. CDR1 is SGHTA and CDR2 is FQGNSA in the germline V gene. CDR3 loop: CASSLDPGGKNTF. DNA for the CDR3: TGTGCCAGCAGCTTAGATCCGGGGGGAAAAAACACCTTC.

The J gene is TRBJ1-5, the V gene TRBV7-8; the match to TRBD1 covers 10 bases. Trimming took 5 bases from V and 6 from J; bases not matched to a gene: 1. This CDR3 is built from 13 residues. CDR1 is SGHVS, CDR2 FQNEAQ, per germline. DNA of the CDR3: TGTGCCAGCAGCCGGGACAGGGGTCAGCCCCAGCATTTT. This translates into CASSRDRGQPQHF.